The entry that follows covers one T cell receptor beta chain sequence. This specimen belongs to a study of blood T cell repertoires in COVID-19. Background on the study: Donors in the United States, Italy and Spain gave samples during acute or convalescent COVID-19. The analysed material was cDNA or gDNA that came from T cells, B-cell-depleted T cells, or PBMCs.

The length of the CDR3 is 11 residues. Germline V gene lookup returns CDR1 ENHRY and CDR2 SYGVKD. V was pared by 9 bases and J by 0 bases, with 6 bases between. Original handling: Quantification of nucleated cells was approximated via reference gene primer amplification. TCRdb's copy holds only in-frame clones and misses some; the assay was immunoSEQ multiplex PCR. V, J and clone size are those of that table, while D and trimming were read from the DNA. The sample shows around 37,000 clones, around 91% of them seen only once. This chain joins TRBV10-3 and TRBJ2-7, with D possibly being TRBD2 (5 bases). This clonotype was sampled from a man aged 55 to 70 with active or convalescent COVID-19. Input material: peripheral blood. In nucleotides, the CDR3 is TGTGCCATGGGGAGCTCCTACGAGCAGTACTTC. Amino acid sequence: CAMGSSYEQYF.